These T cell receptor beta chains were read from a single sample in a study of memory CD4+ T cells and cytomegalovirus serostatus. The protocol was immunoSEQ multiplex PCR, while the TCRdb copy is restricted to in-frame clones and leaves out a portion. This table has approximately 53,000 clones, 70% to 85% appearing once. What was sequenced was memory CD4+ T cells from blood. These receptors came from an adult in good health and CMV-seronegative. CDR3s include the opening cysteine and the closing phenylalanine or tryptophan. A D gene is named only where the DNA matches it firmly. Clone size appears in some rows only: once, few, many, or a class for an expanded clone.

-,TRBJ1-6,15,TRBV6-1,-,TGTGCCAGCAGTGAACGTGGGGGGCATGATTCACCCCTCCACTTT,CASSERGGHDSPLHF
-,TRBJ1-6,16,TRBV5-1,few,TGCGCCAGCAGCAGACAACCGGGCCAAGGAACTTCACCCCTCCACTTT,CASSRQPGQGTSPLHF
TRBD1,TRBJ1-1,14,TRBV18,-,TGTGCCAGCTCAATGGGACAGGGGCCCCTTGAAGCTTTCTTT,CASSMGQGPLEAFF
TRBD2,TRBJ2-3,17,TRBV9,-,TGTGCCAGCAGCGCGATCTCGGGTAGCGGGGGCACAGATACGCAGTATTTT,CASSAISGSGGTDTQYF
-,TRBJ2-1,16,TRBV4-1,-,TGCGCCAGCAGCCAAGACTCTCAGCAGAAGGTCAATGAGCAGTTCTTC,CASSQDSQQKVNEQFF
-,TRBJ2-3,11,TRBV20-1,few,TGCAGTGCTAGTATTCCGGATACGCAGTATTTT,CSASIPDTQYF
TRBD2,TRBJ2-1,15,TRBV7-2,few,TGTGCCAGCAGCTTAGATACTAGCGGCTACAATGAGCAGTTCTTC,CASSLDTSGYNEQFF
-,TRBJ2-3,18,TRBV4-3,-,TGCGCCAGCAGCCACTTAACCCCGGGACACCATAGCACAGATACGCAGTATTTT,CASSHLTPGHHSTDTQYF
-,TRBJ2-7,13,TRBV18,once,TGTGCCAGCACTCGTTCGGGGTTAGGCGAGCAGTACTTC,CASTRSGLGEQYF
-,TRBJ1-2,15,TRBV13,-,TGTGCCAGCAGCTTATATAACCTCGAAGACTATGGCTACACCTTC,CASSLYNLEDYGYTF
TRBD2,TRBJ2-5,15,TRBV4-2,-,TGTGCCAGCAGCCAAGGGGGCGGGGGGGCGGAGACCCAGTACTTC,CASSQGGGGAETQYF
TRBD2,TRBJ2-1,13,TRBV5-4,-,TGTGCCAGCAGCTTGGCAGCGGGGTATGAGCAGTTCTTC,CASSLAAGYEQFF
-,TRBJ2-2,13,TRBV30,-,TGTGCCTGGAGGAGGGCCGGCACCGGGGAGCTGTTTTTT,CAWRRAGTGELFF
-,TRBJ1-3,15,TRBV6-5,-,TGTGCCAGCAGTTACGGGGGGGCACAGGGAAACACCATATATTTT,CASSYGGAQGNTIYF
-,TRBJ1-2,16,TRBV19,-,TGTGCCAGTAGGGACACGGGGGTGGGTAGCGGCTATGGCTACACCTTC,CASRDTGVGSGYGYTF
TRBD1,TRBJ1-3,16,TRBV5-5,-,TGTGCCAGCAGCCGCGCCCCGGGAGGGGGCGAAAACACCATATATTTT,CASSRAPGGGENTIYF
-,TRBJ2-5,12,TRBV11-2,once,TGTGCCAGCAGCTTAGCCGAGGGGACCCAGTACTTC,CASSLAEGTQYF
-,TRBJ2-5,15,TRBV5-1,-,TGCGCCAGCAGCTTCTCTCGGGGCGGGCAAGAGACCCAGTACTTC,CASSFSRGGQETQYF
TRBD1,TRBJ1-6,15,TRBV19,-,TGTGCCAGTAGGTTCGACAGGGCGGTTAATTCACCCCTCCACTTT,CASRFDRAVNSPLHF
-,TRBJ2-1,13,TRBV7-9,-,TGTGCCAGCGTCCGGACACCTAACAATGAGCAGTTCTTC,CASVRTPNNEQFF
TRBD2,TRBJ2-7,16,TRBV5-1,-,TGCGCCAGCAGCTTGGGTGGCGGGGGTTCAATCCACGAGCAGTACTTC,CASSLGGGGSIHEQYF
-,TRBJ1-1,17,TRBV25-1,-,TGTGCCAGCACCCCCCCTACCCTTAGGGGGAAGTTGTCTGAAGCTTTCTTT,CASTPPTLRGKLSEAFF
-,TRBJ1-2,14,TRBV2,-,TGTGCCAGCAGTGAAGTGACAGCTAACTATGGCTACACCTTC,CASSEVTANYGYTF
TRBD1,TRBJ1-2,18,TRBV4-2,-,TGTGCCAGCAGCCAAGCTATTGGAGGGCAGGGGGCGGACTATGGCTACACCTTC,CASSQAIGGQGADYGYTF
TRBD1,TRBJ2-5,15,TRBV11-2,-,TGTGCCAGCAGCCTCCGACAGGGATCAGGGGAGACCCAGTACTTC,CASSLRQGSGETQYF
-,TRBJ1-4,15,TRBV5-1,-,TGCGCCAGCAGCTTGATGGGGGTGGCTAATGAAAAACTGTTTTTT,CASSLMGVANEKLFF
TRBD1,TRBJ1-1,13,TRBV5-1,once,TGCGCCAGCAGCAGAACAGGGGGCTCTATCGCTTTCTTT,CASSRTGGSIAFF
-,TRBJ1-5,14,TRBV10-3,-,TGTGCCATCAGTGAGGCCAGGGACAATCAGCCCCAGCATTTT,CAISEARDNQPQHF
TRBD2,TRBJ2-7,15,TRBV4-1,once,TGCGCCAGCAGCCCTGGGACTAGCGGGCGCTACGAGCAGTACTTC,CASSPGTSGRYEQYF
-,TRBJ1-6,16,TRBV7-9,-,TGTGCCAGCAGCTCTGCCTCGGCCGAATTCCGTTCACCCCTCCACTTT,CASSSASAEFRSPLHF
-,TRBJ2-1,15,TRBV5-1,-,TGCGTCAGCAACATACGGACAGAGTCCTACAATGAGCAGTTCTTC,CVSNIRTESYNEQFF
-,TRBJ2-7,15,TRBV18,-,TGTGCCAGCTCACCAGGCGCCGCTAGCTCCTACGAGCAGTACTTC,CASSPGAASSYEQYF
TRBD1,TRBJ1-2,18,TRBV5-6,-,TGTGCCAGCAGCACACCCGAAATGGACAGGGGGCAACCCAATGGCTACACCTTC,CASSTPEMDRGQPNGYTF
-,TRBJ2-7,16,TRBV5-1,-,TGCGCCAGCAGCGGGGGGACTTACCAAATGGCCTACGAGCAGTACTTC,CASSGGTYQMAYEQYF
-,TRBJ2-2,15,TRBV5-1,-,TGCGCCAGCAGCCTCGGTCCAGGGAACACCGGGGAGCTGTTTTTT,CASSLGPGNTGELFF
TRBD1,TRBJ1-2,14,TRBV4-1,-,TGCGCCAGCAGCCGAGAGGGACAGGGAAATGGCTACACCTTC,CASSREGQGNGYTF
-,TRBJ2-7,14,TRBV7-2,-,TGTGCCAGCAGCTTACACCAGCGTTCCTACGAGCAGTACTTC,CASSLHQRSYEQYF
-,TRBJ1-1,17,TRBV5-1,-,TGCGCCAGCAGCTTCGTGGACGCTGGTAGGTGGGACACTGAAGCTTTCTTT,CASSFVDAGRWDTEAFF
-,TRBJ1-2,16,TRBV4-1,-,TGCGCCAGCAGCCAAGATATGATCGGACAGCTCTATGGCTACACCTTC,CASSQDMIGQLYGYTF
-,TRBJ2-3,16,TRBV2,-,TGTGCCAGCAGTCATAATCGACAGGTTTTCACAGATACGCAGTATTTT,CASSHNRQVFTDTQYF
TRBD1,TRBJ2-7,14,TRBV28,-,TGTGCCAGCAGTATTGGGACAGGGTTCTACGAGCAGTACTTC,CASSIGTGFYEQYF
-,TRBJ1-1,14,TRBV5-6,-,TGTGCCAGCAGCTTAGTCGGGCGGTATACTGAAGCTTTCTTT,CASSLVGRYTEAFF
-,TRBJ1-1,15,TRBV30,-,TGTGCCTGGAGTGTATTAGGGGTTTTGAACACTGAAGCTTTCTTT,CAWSVLGVLNTEAFF
-,TRBJ1-2,13,TRBV28,-,TGTGCCAGCAGTCCAGTAGACCCGCGCGGCTACACCTTC,CASSPVDPRGYTF
-,TRBJ2-3,16,TRBV18,-,TGTGCCAGCTCACCGGAGGGTTTGGTTAGCACAGATACGCAGTATTTT,CASSPEGLVSTDTQYF
-,TRBJ2-7,14,TRBV4-1,-,TGCGCCAGCAGCCAAGTAACCGCATCCTACGAGCAGTACTTC,CASSQVTASYEQYF
TRBD1,TRBJ2-7,13,TRBV6-6,-,TGTGCCAGCAGCGGGACAGGGTATGGCGAGCAGTACTTC,CASSGTGYGEQYF
TRBD1,TRBJ1-1,15,TRBV7-8,-,TGTGCCAGCAGCTTAGAAGCAGGGGGCGCGAGAGGAGCTTTCTTT,CASSLEAGGARGAFF
-,TRBJ2-3,13,TRBV5-8,once,TGTGCCAGCAGCCCCGTCAGCACAGATACGCAGTATTTT,CASSPVSTDTQYF
-,TRBJ1-5,13,TRBV5-1,-,TGCGCCAGCAGCCTGGGGGGGAGGCAGCCCCAGCATTTT,CASSLGGRQPQHF
-,TRBJ1-2,16,TRBV4-3,-,TGCGCCAGCAGCCAAGGTCTCGGACAAACGAACTATGGCTACACCTTC,CASSQGLGQTNYGYTF
TRBD2,TRBJ2-3,16,TRBV5-1,-,TGCGCCAGCAGCGAACGGGGGGAGATAAGCACAGATACGCAGTATTTT,CASSERGEISTDTQYF
-,TRBJ1-3,13,TRBV2,-,TGTGCCAGCAGTGAGAACTCTGGAAACACCATATATTTT,CASSENSGNTIYF
-,TRBJ2-5,14,TRBV5-8,-,TGTGCCAGCAGCTGGTCGCAGGCGGGAGAGACCCAGTACTTC,CASSWSQAGETQYF